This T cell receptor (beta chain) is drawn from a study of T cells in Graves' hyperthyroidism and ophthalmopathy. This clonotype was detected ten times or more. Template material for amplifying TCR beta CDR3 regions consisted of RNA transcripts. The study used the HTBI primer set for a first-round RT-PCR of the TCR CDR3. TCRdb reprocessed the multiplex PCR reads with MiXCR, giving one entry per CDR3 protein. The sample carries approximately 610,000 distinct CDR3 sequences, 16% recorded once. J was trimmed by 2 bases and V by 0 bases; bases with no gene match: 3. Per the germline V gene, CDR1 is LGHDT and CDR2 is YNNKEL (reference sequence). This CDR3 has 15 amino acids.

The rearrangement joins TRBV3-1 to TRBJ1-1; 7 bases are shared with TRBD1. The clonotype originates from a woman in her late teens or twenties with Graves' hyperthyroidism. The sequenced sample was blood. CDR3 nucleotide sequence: TGTGCCAGCAGCCAAGATAACAGGGGAAACACTGAAGCTTTCTTT. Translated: CASSQDNRGNTEAFF.